This T cell receptor beta chain appears in the sequencing data of a study of blood T cell repertoires in COVID-19. Across the whole study: Some COVID-19 samples were acute and others convalescent; all came from the United States, Italy and Spain. PBMCs, B-cell-depleted T cells, or T cells provided the cDNA or gDNA that made up the material.

How the authors handled the data: The assay estimated nucleated cells by amplifying reference gene primers. Produced via immunoSEQ multiplex PCR; TCRdb's table is partial and in-frame only. The DNA was the basis for D and trimming; V, J and clone size are from that table. The table lists some 220,000 clones, around four fifths of them singletons, with roughly 18% in the top ten. Germline-derived CDR1 and CDR2 are SGHTA and FQGTGA. The length of the CDR3 is 20 residues. The V gene end was trimmed by 2 bases and the J gene end by 1 base; junction bases not matched to a gene: 7. Sequenced: peripheral blood. V usage is TRBV7-3 and J usage is TRBJ2-2; 16 positions agree with TRBD2. This clonotype was obtained from an elderly woman with active or convalescent COVID-19. CDR3 sequence (DNA): TGTGCCAGCAGCTTACGAGCGGGACTAGCGGGAGGGGTGAACACCGGGGAGCTGTTTTTT. This codes for CASSLRAGLAGGVNTGELFF.